This entry is about one T cell receptor (beta chain). As yet, its antigen is unknown. The source of the sample is a study of Ad26.COV2.S vaccination and SARS-CoV-2 variants. Study context: Enrollment placed the donor in the COV1001 Ad26.COV2.S trial arm.

Treatment here: 15 to 20 received Ad26.COV2.S at low or high dose, single or two shots; 5 received placebo; per-sample allocation not given. Day 63 after the first vaccine or placebo injection was the time point for sampling. Ad26.COV2.S expressed prefusion-stabilized spike from the original Wuhan strain. TCRdb's table, derived via immunoSEQ multiplex PCR, lists solely in-frame clones and lacks some. This sample has roughly 680,000 clones, with roughly 90% found just once. Whole-study findings and limits: Recipients of vaccine and of placebo showed similar breadth of their non-spike TCR repertoires. Reported findings describe substantial breadth in spike-specific CD8+ and CD4+ T cell responses following vaccination.

This sequence was found in a person between 18 and 65 years old who received the Ad26.COV2.S COVID-19 vaccine or a placebo. The sequencing used peripheral blood, collected in a trial of Ad26.COV2.S vaccine versus placebo.

CDR3 coding DNA: TGTGCCAGCAGCCAAGATTTGAATGAGCAGTTCTTC. Protein sequence: CASSQDLNEQFF. The chain links TRBV4-2 to TRBJ2-1; D remains ambiguous. The CDR3 covers 12 residues. Trimming stripped 0 bases from V and 7 bases from J, with 4 bases between. Germline lookup yields CDR1 LGHNA and CDR2 YNFKEQ.